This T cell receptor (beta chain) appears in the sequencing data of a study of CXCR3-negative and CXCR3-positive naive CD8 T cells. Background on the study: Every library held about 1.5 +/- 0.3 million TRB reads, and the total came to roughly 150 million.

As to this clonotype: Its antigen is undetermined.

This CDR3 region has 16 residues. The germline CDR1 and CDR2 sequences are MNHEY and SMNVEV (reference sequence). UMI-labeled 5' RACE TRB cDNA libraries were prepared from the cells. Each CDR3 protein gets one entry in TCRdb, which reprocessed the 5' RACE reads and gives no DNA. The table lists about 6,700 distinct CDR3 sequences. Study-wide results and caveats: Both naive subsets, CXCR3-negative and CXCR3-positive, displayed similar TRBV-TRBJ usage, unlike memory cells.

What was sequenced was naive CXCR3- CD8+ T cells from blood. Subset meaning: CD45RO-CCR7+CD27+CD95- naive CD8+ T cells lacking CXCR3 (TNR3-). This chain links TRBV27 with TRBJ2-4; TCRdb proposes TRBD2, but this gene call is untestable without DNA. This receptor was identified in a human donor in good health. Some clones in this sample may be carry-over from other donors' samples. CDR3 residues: CASSPRDLPGVDIQYF.